A selection of T cell receptor beta chains follows, all from one sample in a study of early T cells in non-severe SARS-CoV-2 infection. Using its own MiXCR run on the 5' RACE reads, TCRdb lists one record per CDR3 protein. This table has 50,000 to 65,000 distinct CDR3 sequences, roughly 10% appearing once. Here the sequenced sample was whole blood, taken at baseline. The receptors were gathered from an adult who was a healthcare worker with PCR-confirmed SARS-CoV-2 infection or an uninfected control (not recorded which). Each CDR3 is given with its conserved first and last residue.

V: TRBV2
J: TRBJ2-3
CDR3: CASSDKIAGQGLYTQYF

V: TRBV2
J: TRBJ1-1
CDR3: CASRTINMNTEAFF

V: TRBV20-1
J: TRBJ1-1
CDR3: CSASAGGGTEAFF

V: TRBV30
J: TRBJ2-4
CDR3: CAWSPGGQGSSQYF

V: TRBV15
J: TRBJ2-7
CDR3: CATSRDKVAGYEQYF

V: TRBV29-1
J: TRBJ1-1
CDR3: CSVEPFPPPGQNLEAFF

V: TRBV7-9
J: TRBJ1-4
CDR3: CASSSGVLSFQSNEKLFF

V: TRBV18
J: TRBJ2-6
CDR3: CASSPSSGLPGANVLTF

V: TRBV10-3
J: TRBJ2-1
CDR3: CAISEASSDSYNEQFF

V: TRBV19
J: TRBJ1-1
CDR3: CASKPGQGTGNTEAFF

V: TRBV4-3
J: TRBJ2-3
CDR3: CASSPTGTSTDTQYF

V: TRBV10-2
J: TRBJ2-7
CDR3: CASRDGSYSYEQYF

V: TRBV7-9
J: TRBJ2-7
CDR3: CASSLARDYEQYF

V: TRBV12-3/TRBV12-4
J: TRBJ1-1
CDR3: CASSPIHQVEAFF

V: TRBV19
J: TRBJ2-7
CDR3: CANLPGTSNYEQYF

V: TRBV10-2
J: TRBJ2-2
CDR3: CATRTGGNTGELFF

V: TRBV7-6
J: TRBJ2-2
CDR3: CASSLASGEKLFF

V: TRBV7-9
J: TRBJ1-1
CDR3: CASSRGLNTEAFF

V: TRBV12-3/TRBV12-4
J: TRBJ2-3
CDR3: CASSFGTGDTDTQYF

V: TRBV6-6
J: TRBJ2-1
CDR3: CASSYSEVWGNEQFF

V: TRBV7-9
J: TRBJ1-5
CDR3: CASSFGGDRGNQPQHF

V: TRBV20-1
J: TRBJ2-7
CDR3: CSASETSGIYEQYF

V: TRBV6-1
J: TRBJ2-7
CDR3: CASSELDSSSYEQYF

V: TRBV6-5
J: TRBJ2-5
CDR3: CASSYEGETQYF

V: TRBV6-6
J: TRBJ2-3
CDR3: CASIQDSNTDTQYF

V: TRBV7-6
J: TRBJ1-1
CDR3: CASSSYRGPDTEAFF

V: TRBV5-1
J: TRBJ1-3
CDR3: CASRGGLSGNTIYF

V: TRBV19
J: TRBJ1-2
CDR3: CASRDRGTDNYGYTF

V: TRBV4-2
J: TRBJ1-6
CDR3: CASSQDGPTYSPLHF

V: TRBV30
J: TRBJ2-3
CDR3: CAWSRSGGADTQYF

V: TRBV19
J: TRBJ2-1
CDR3: CASSRGYNEQFF

V: TRBV19
J: TRBJ2-3
CDR3: CASSMVLAGGGDTQYF

V: TRBV15
J: TRBJ2-3
CDR3: CATSRQGGGDTQYF

V: TRBV5-1
J: TRBJ1-5
CDR3: CASSLGYDNQPQHF

V: TRBV10-1
J: TRBJ2-5
CDR3: CASSGEAGQQETQYF

V: TRBV6-5
J: TRBJ2-2
CDR3: CASSPHGDRGTGELFF

V: TRBV7-3
J: TRBJ2-3
CDR3: CASSLRPLAGGTDTQYF

V: TRBV7-6
J: TRBJ2-3
CDR3: CASSLRSGPTDTQYF

V: TRBV5-1
J: TRBJ1-1
CDR3: CASSLGMNTEAFF

V: TRBV7-9
J: TRBJ1-2
CDR3: CASSGEGADGYTF

V: TRBV4-3
J: TRBJ2-4
CDR3: CASSQEVYVRNIQYF

V: TRBV11-2
J: TRBJ1-4
CDR3: CASSLAGTRNEKLFF

V: TRBV5-5
J: TRBJ2-6
CDR3: CASSLSVGSGANVLTF

V: TRBV19
J: TRBJ2-7
CDR3: CASSIQGIWSYEQYF

V: TRBV28
J: TRBJ2-2
CDR3: CAGQGTNTGELFF

V: TRBV5-1
J: TRBJ2-3
CDR3: CASSLWLGTDTQYF

V: TRBV20-1
J: TRBJ1-4
CDR3: CSANHPGTGNEKLFF

V: TRBV6-5
J: TRBJ1-6
CDR3: CASSVGGEGKGSPLHF